These 30 T cell receptor beta chains were all obtained from the same sample, sequenced in a study of blood T cell repertoires in COVID-19. Profiled with immunoSEQ multiplex PCR; TCRdb holds only in-frame clones, not every one. Here the sample spans roughly 250,000 clones, 80% to 85% being singletons. Sequenced input: peripheral blood. The receptors originated from a person aged 70 to 80 with COVID-19, enrolled during active disease.

The chain joins TRBV7-8 to TRBJ1-1; 8 nucleotides match TRBD1. The junction had 1 base not matched to a gene; V was cut back by 4 bases and J by 3 bases. The germline CDR1 and CDR2 sequences are SGHVS and FQNEAQ. There are 13 residues in the CDR3. CDR3 residues: CASSSDRDTEAFF. In nucleotides, the CDR3 is TGTGCCAGCAGCTCGGACAGGGACACTGAAGCTTTCTTT.

The chain couples TRBV28 to TRBJ1-3, with 9 bases identical to TRBD1. The CDR3 consists of 15 residues. The germline V gene encodes CDR1 MDHEN and CDR2 SYDVKM. Losses at the gene ends were 7 bases for V and 3 bases for J; bases not matched to a gene: 7. The CDR3 sequence is CASTVQGASGNTIYF. In DNA form, the CDR3 reads TGTGCCAGCACCGTACAGGGGGCGAGTGGAAACACCATATATTTT.

The rearrangement uses TRBV12-3 or TRBV12-4 and TRBJ2-5; perhaps TRBD2 as D (6 bases). The CDR3 is 13 amino acids. Trimming shortened V by 5 bases and J by 4 bases, and 11 bases separated the two germline ends. DNA of the CDR3: TGTGCCAGCAGTCTGGGACTCTTAGAGACCCAGTACTTC. This codes for CASSLGLLETQYF.

The gene calls are TRBV5-5 and TRBJ1-2; 8 nucleotides align to TRBD1. There are 15 residues in the CDR3. The V and J ends lost 0 bases and 5 bases, in that order; junction bases with no gene match: 6. Per germline, CDR1 SGHKS and CDR2 YYEKEE (reference sequence). CDR3 region: CASSLADRGSYGYTF. Here the CDR3 DNA reads TGTGCCAGCAGCTTGGCCGACAGGGGCTCGTATGGCTACACCTTC.

The CDR3: CASNVVGLEGTQYF. CDR3 nucleotide sequence: TGTGCCAGCAACGTGGTAGGGTTAGAGGGGACCCAGTACTTC. The V gene is TRBV2, the J gene TRBJ2-5, with D tentatively TRBD2 (5 bases). The CDR3 has 14 residues. Germline CDR1 reads SNHLY; CDR2 reads FYNNEI. V gave up 7 bases and J gave up 7 bases, with 19 bases separating them.

The V gene is TRBV30, the J gene TRBJ1-1; no clear D gene. V gave up 2 bases and J gave up 5 bases, with 12 bases separating them. CDR3 length: 13 amino acids. Germline CDR1 and CDR2: GTSNPN and SVGIG (reference sequence). CDR3 nucleotide sequence: TGTGCCTGGAGTTTCACTCCGGGGACTGAAGCTTTCTTT. It codes for CAWSFTPGTEAFF. Full variable domain (missing parts from reference TRBV30 and TRBJ1-1): SQTIHQWPATLVQPVGSPLSLECTVEGTSNPNLYWYRQAAGRGLQLLFYSVGIGQISSEVPQNLSASRPQDRQFILSSKKLLLSDSGFYLCAWSFTPGTEAFFGQGTRLTVV.

This clone appeared a single time. The chain recombines TRBV5-8 with TRBJ2-6; TRBD1 agrees at 10 bases. The CDR3 sequence is 19 residues long. Germline lookup yields CDR1 SGHTS and CDR2 YDEGEE. The trim removed 4 bases at V and 0 bases at J, leaving 10 bases unmatched. CDR3 nucleotide sequence: TGTGCCAGCAGCGTGACAGGGGGCCACTTAAACTCTGGGGCCAACGTCCTGACTTTC. This codes for CASSVTGGHLNSGANVLTF.

This chain joins TRBV10-3 and TRBJ2-2; 12 nucleotides align to TRBD2. Germline V CDR1 and CDR2: ENHRY, SYGVKD. Germline trimming cut 4 bases from V and 4 bases from J; bases unmatched to any gene: 7. The CDR3 sequence is 17 residues long. The CDR3 sequence is CAISVRLAGDLTGELFF. CDR3 nucleotides: TGTGCCATCAGTGTCCGACTAGCGGGAGACCTCACCGGGGAGCTGTTTTTT.

The rearrangement uses TRBV30 and TRBJ2-2; TRBD2 matches 11 bases. CDR1 is GTSNPN, CDR2 SVGIG, per germline (reference sequence). The trim removed 5 bases at V and 6 bases at J, leaving 8 bases unmatched. The CDR3 consists of 15 residues. CDR3 nucleotides: TGTGCCTGGGGTTCTAGCGGGAGGTTGGCCGGGGAGCTGTTTTTT. As protein: CAWGSSGRLAGELFF.

The gene calls are TRBV6-5 and TRBJ1-1; no clear D. Germline lookup yields CDR1 MNHEY and CDR2 SVGAGI. The CDR3 has 14 residues. Trimming stripped 6 bases from V and 3 bases from J, with 14 bases between. The chain's CDR3 is CASSDFYRDTEAFF. The CDR3 nucleotides read TGTGCCAGCAGCGACTTTTACCGGGACACTGAAGCTTTCTTT.

In its sample, this clone was seen a few times. This sequence joins TRBV5-1 and TRBJ2-7, with TRBD2 matching over 7 bases. This CDR3 comprises 14 residues. Trimming cost V 5 bases and J 0 bases; bases outside gene matches: 5. Germline V gene sequence: CDR1 SGHRS, CDR2 YFSETQ. CDR3 coding DNA: TGCGCCAGCAGAGCGGGACCTAGCTCCTACGAGCAGTACTTC. Residues: CASRAGPSSYEQYF.

This chain uses TRBV7-8 with TRBJ2-2, with D possibly matching TRBD2 (5 bases). The CDR3 has 17 residues. Germline V gene data show CDR1 as SGHVS and CDR2 as FQNEAQ. Trimming removed 1 base at V and 4 bases at J, with 16 bases between. The CDR3 reads CASSLGVRPAGTGELFF. DNA of the CDR3: TGTGCCAGCAGCTTAGGCGTCAGGCCCGCGGGCACCGGGGAGCTGTTTTTT.

This chain joins TRBV4-3 and TRBJ2-1; 7 nucleotides match TRBD2. J gave up 0 bases and V 8 bases, and 4 bases lay outside the gene matches. This CDR3 region has 14 residues. Germline CDR1 reads LGHNA; CDR2 reads YSLEER. Here the CDR3 DNA reads TGCGCCAGCCGCGGGGGAATCTCCTACAATGAGCAGTTCTTC. This codes for CASRGGISYNEQFF.

This clone has just one count. The chain combines TRBV6-5 with TRBJ1-1, with 7 positions matching TRBD1. Germline-derived CDR1 and CDR2 are MNHEY and SVGAGI. Losses at the gene ends were 7 bases for V and 2 bases for J; bases not matched to a gene: 10. This CDR3 spans 15 amino acids. The CDR3, as DNA: TGTGCCAGCAAACCACCGGGACAGACAAACACTGAAGCTTTCTTT. Its protein is CASKPPGQTNTEAFF.

About this clone: In the same sample, other DNA sequences code for this CDR3. This chain joins TRBV5-1 and TRBJ2-7; D uncertain. The V gene's germline CDR1 is SGHRS and CDR2 YFSETQ. Between the trimmed V and J ends, which lost 0 bases and 0 bases, there was a span of 7 bases. The CDR3 spans 14 residues. The CDR3: CASSLDSSSYEQYF. As DNA, the CDR3 is TGCGCCAGCAGCTTGGACAGCAGCTCCTACGAGCAGTACTTC.

V gene TRBV19 combines with J gene TRBJ1-3, with 8 bases lining up with TRBD1. This CDR3 has 16 residues. V was clipped by 3 bases and J by 4 bases; unmatched bases: 8. CDR1 and CDR2 (germline): LNHDA, SQIVND (reference sequence). The CDR3 region is CASSIGQGAWGNTIYF. Here the CDR3 DNA reads TGTGCCAGTAGTATCGGACAGGGAGCGTGGGGAAACACCATATATTTT.

Remarks on this clone: The same CDR3 arises from other DNA sequences in this sample as well. The rearrangement joins TRBV6-5 to TRBJ2-7; 11 bases are shared with TRBD2. The trim removed 6 bases at V and 4 bases at J, leaving 5 bases unmatched. Germline V gene sequence: CDR1 MNHEY, CDR2 SVGAGI. This CDR3 spans 14 amino acids. The CDR3 loop reads CASSPGTSGYEQYF. CDR3 coding DNA: TGTGCCAGCAGCCCCGGGACTAGCGGATACGAGCAGTACTTC.

The chain is built from TRBV29-1 and TRBJ1-1; D is perhaps TRBD1 (5 bases). In germline, CDR1 is SQVTM, CDR2 ANQGSEA. The CDR3 runs to 12 residues. The ends were cut back, 6 bases at V and 1 base at J, with 9 bases in the middle. The CDR3 is CSVGLKNTEAFF. In DNA form, the CDR3 reads TGCAGCGTGGGACTGAAGAACACTGAAGCTTTCTTT.

V is TRBV3-1 (or the pseudogene TRBV3-2) and J is TRBJ2-1; the match to TRBD2 covers 12 bases. The V and J ends lost 2 bases and 6 bases, in that order; junction bases with no gene match: 2. CDR1 and CDR2 from the germline V gene are LGHDT and YNNKEL (reference sequence). The CDR3 runs 15 residues. CDR3 residues: CASSQMTSGSNEQFF. The CDR3 nucleotides read TGTGCCAGCAGCCAAATGACTAGCGGGAGCAATGAGCAGTTCTTC.

This chain connects TRBV4-2 to TRBJ1-6, with 9 positions matching TRBD1. The CDR3 is 16 amino acids. The germline V gene encodes CDR1 LGHNA and CDR2 YNFKEQ. J lost 4 bases, V lost 3 bases, and 4 bases had no gene match. Written as DNA, the CDR3 is TGTGCCAGCAGCCAGCAGGACAGGGGATATAATTCACCCCTCCACTTT. It codes for CASSQQDRGYNSPLHF.

The chain employs TRBV3-1 (or the pseudogene TRBV3-2) and TRBJ1-6; TRBD1 is a possible D gene (6 bases). The CDR3 totals 12 residues. CDR1 is LGHDT, CDR2 YNNKEL, per germline (reference sequence). V was cut by 8 bases and J by 10 bases, with 12 bases left in between. CDR3 bases: TGTGCCAGCTCTACAGGGCAATCACCCCTCCACTTT. This encodes CASSTGQSPLHF.

This sequence joins TRBV6-5 and TRBJ1-1; perhaps TRBD1 as D (6 bases). Germline CDR1 reads MNHEY; CDR2 reads SVGAGI. V was cut by 6 bases and J by 5 bases, with 13 bases left in between. The CDR3 spans 13 residues. This CDR3 reads CASRAGVGTEAFF. The CDR3 bases are TGTGCCAGCAGAGCAGGGGTGGGGACTGAAGCTTTCTTT.

There are many counts of this clone. The chain employs TRBV19 and TRBJ1-2; tentative D call: TRBD1 (6 bases). The germline V and J ends were trimmed by 4 bases and 2 bases, with 14 bases remaining between them. The CDR3 length is 15 residues. Germline lookup yields CDR1 LNHDA and CDR2 SQIVND (reference sequence). DNA of the CDR3: TGTGCCAGTAGTACAGTCTCCAGGGGCAACTATGGCTACACCTTC. Its translation is CASSTVSRGNYGYTF.

The chain has TRBV5-5 and TRBJ1-2; D is possibly TRBD1 (5 bases). The CDR3 spans 13 residues. V was shortened by 0 bases and J by 7 bases, with 10 bases between the two germline ends. Germline V CDR1 and CDR2: SGHKS, YYEKEE (reference sequence). Here the CDR3 reads CASSLVEGLGYTF. CDR3 DNA sequence: TGTGCCAGCAGCTTGGTGGAGGGGCTTGGCTACACCTTC.

The sample holds many counts of this clone. The V gene is TRBV19, the J gene TRBJ1-1; 8 nucleotides align to TRBD1. The V gene end was trimmed by 5 bases and the J gene end by 1 base; junction bases not matched to a gene: 9. Germline V lookup: CDR1 LNHDA, CDR2 SQIVND (reference sequence). The length of the CDR3 is 16 residues. CDR3 DNA sequence: TGTGCCAGTAGTGGACAGGGTTTTAGTGGGAACACTGAAGCTTTCTTT. This gives the protein CASSGQGFSGNTEAFF. The variable domain in full, completed from reference TRBV19 and TRBJ1-1, reads DGGITQSPKYLFRKEGQNVTLSCEQNLNHDAMYWYRQDPGQGLRLIYYSQIVNDFQKGDIAEGYSVSREKKESFPLTVTSAQKNPTAFYLCASSGQGFSGNTEAFFGQGTRLTVV.

The chain is built from TRBV15 and TRBJ1-5; 7 nucleotides line up with TRBD1. J lost 1 base, V lost 3 bases, and 6 bases had no gene match. CDR3 size: 16 residues. Germline CDR1 and CDR2: LNHNV and YYDKDF (reference sequence). Written as DNA, the CDR3 is TGTGCCACCAGCAGGGGACAGCTAGGGAGCAATCAGCCCCAGCATTTT. It yields the protein CATSRGQLGSNQPQHF.

The V call is TRBV2, the J call TRBJ1-4, with a tentative D call TRBD1 (5 bases). The germline gives CDR1 SNHLY, CDR2 FYNNEI. CDR3 length: 14 amino acids. V shed 10 bases and J shed 6 bases, with 18 bases lying between them. The CDR3 nucleotides read TGTGCCACACAAACAAGGGGAGGGGATGAAAAACTGTTTTTT. Its translation: CATQTRGGDEKLFF. Supplemented by reference TRBV2 and TRBJ1-4, the full variable domain reads EPEVTQTPSHQVTQMGQEVILRCVPISNHLYFYWYRQILGQKVEFLVSFYNNEISEKSEIFDDQFSVERPDGSNFTLKIRSTKLEDSAMYFCATQTRGGDEKLFFGSGTQLSVL.

CDR3 in amino acids: CASSLVFRDRVLTNEQFF. CDR3 nucleotide sequence: TGTGCCAGCAGCTTGGTATTTCGGGACAGGGTTTTGACGAATGAGCAGTTCTTC. This rearrangement joins TRBV5-5 to TRBJ2-1; 9 bases are a match to TRBD1. V lost 0 bases to trimming and J lost 7 bases; unmatched junction nucleotides: 14. Germline lookup yields CDR1 SGHKS and CDR2 YYEKEE (reference sequence). This CDR3 has 18 residues. The full variable domain, with the rest looked up from reference TRBV5-5 and TRBJ2-1, is DAGVTQSPTHLIKTRGQQVTLRCSPISGHKSVSWYQQVLGQGPQFIFQYYEKEERGRGNFPDRFSARQFPNYSSELNVNALLLGDSALYLCASSLVFRDRVLTNEQFFGPGTRLTVL.

J is TRBJ2-7 and V is TRBV7-9; 8 bases align to TRBD2. After removal of 5 bases from V and 3 bases from J, the junction contained 9 bases not matched to a gene. CDR3 length: 15 amino acids. Germline V gene sequence: CDR1 SEHNR, CDR2 FQNEAQ (reference sequence). The CDR3 sequence: CASSRTLAGGYEQYF. CDR3 nucleotides: TGTGCCAGCAGCCGTACCCTGGCGGGAGGCTACGAGCAGTACTTC. The full variable domain, completed using reference TRBV7-9 and TRBJ2-7, is DTGVSQNPRHKITKRGQNVTFRCDPISEHNRLYWYRQTLGQGPEFLTYFQNEAQLEKSRLLSDRFSAERPKGSFSTLEIQRTEQGDSAMYLCASSRTLAGGYEQYFGPGTRLTVT.

The chain carries TRBV11-2 and TRBJ1-1, with TRBD1 as a possible D gene (6 bases). V was cut by 0 bases and J by 4 bases, with 15 bases left in between. CDR1 SGHAT and CDR2 FQNNGV come from the germline V gene. This CDR3 region has 16 residues. The CDR3 here is CASSLDKSRGVTEAFF. Here the CDR3 DNA reads TGTGCCAGCAGCTTAGATAAATCCAGGGGTGTCACTGAAGCTTTCTTT. The whole variable domain, remainder taken from reference TRBV11-2 and TRBJ1-1, is EAGVAQSPRYKIIEKRQSVAFWCNPISGHATLYWYQQILGQGPKLLIQFQNNGVVDDSQLPKDRFSAERLKGVDSTLKIQPAKLEDSAVYLCASSLDKSRGVTEAFFGQGTRLTVV.